This T cell receptor (beta chain) was sequenced in a study of shared clonotypes between healthy human individuals. Germline CDR1 and CDR2: SGHAT and FQNNGV. V was trimmed by 5 bases and J by 3 bases, leaving 10 bases between them. This CDR3 spans 13 amino acids. The CD8 memory sample joined CD45RO+ cells and CCR7-negative CD45RA+ cells. Here immunoSEQ multiplex PCR was the method, and the copy in TCRdb shows in-frame clones only, minus some. In the table there are about 120,000 clones, about 70% of which are singletons. The sequencing input was memory CD8+ T cells sorted from blood. Subset of the sample: CD45RO+ cells pooled with CCR7-negative TemRA cells. The chain has TRBV11-2 and TRBJ1-1; D gene ambiguous. This clonotype was sampled from a woman in her twenties or thirties in good health. In DNA form, the CDR3 reads TGTGCCAGCAGCACCCAGCGGGACACTGAAGCTTTCTTT. The encoded protein is CASSTQRDTEAFF.